The source of this T cell receptor (beta chain) is a study of T cells in Graves' hyperthyroidism and ophthalmopathy. RNA transcripts were the template for amplifying TCR beta CDR3 regions. The HTBI primer set drove a first-round RT-PCR of the TCR CDR3. TCRdb reprocessed the multiplex PCR reads with MiXCR, giving one entry per CDR3 protein. Among 640,000 or so distinct CDR3 sequences, approximately 15% were seen once, and the ten largest hold about 4%. Isolation of PBMCs was performed on 8 to 10 ml fresh peripheral blood. Study results and caveats: Ophthalmopathy cases were set apart from stable hyperthyroidism by a 13 V-J model.

The CDR3 is 15 amino acids. Per the germline V gene, CDR1 is MGHRA and CDR2 is YSYEKL. V lost 1 base and J 0 bases, leaving 9 bases between the germline ends. Notes on this clonotype: The antigen is not known.

The V call is TRBV4-1, the J call TRBJ1-1, with D uncertain. The sample was blood. This clonotype was obtained from a woman aged 40 to 50 with Graves' ophthalmopathy. The CDR3, as DNA: TGCGCCAGCAGCCAAGTGGGTCCTTTGAACACTGAAGCTTTCTTT. This sequence encodes CASSQVGPLNTEAFF.